Listed here are 11 T cell receptor beta chains from one sample, sequenced in a study of T cells in Graves' hyperthyroidism and ophthalmopathy. Amplified TCR beta CDR3 regions came from RNA transcripts. Carried out on the TCR CDR3, a first-round RT-PCR used the HTBI primer set. Each CDR3 protein is one row after TCRdb ran MiXCR on the multiplex PCR reads. The repertoire holds around 580,000 distinct CDR3 sequences, with about half as singletons. The sample consisted of peripheral blood or thyroid tissue (not recorded which). The receptors were gathered from a woman between 18 and 29 years old with Graves' hyperthyroidism.

The chain uses TRBV5-8 and TRBJ1-5; the D is unclear. Germline CDR1 is SGHTS and CDR2 is YDEGEE. Deletions cut 4 bases from V and 4 bases from J, with 18 bases between. There are 16 residues in the CDR3. CDR3 DNA: TGTGCCAGCAGCCCGGTTGGGAGGACGGGAAATCAGCCCCAGCATTTT. It is translated as CASSPVGRTGNQPQHF.

As for this clonotype: One end of the junction varies from germline; a read error may be responsible. This chain joins TRBV5-1 and TRBJ1-4; a weak D match, TRBD1 (6 bases). CDR3 size: 14 residues. Germline CDR1 reads SGHRS; CDR2 reads YFSETQ. The CDR3 here is CASSLWDTNEKLFF. CDR3 bases: TGCGCCAGCAGCTTGTGGGACACTAATGAAAAGCTGTTTTTT. The full variable domain, with the rest looked up from reference TRBV5-1 and TRBJ1-4, is KAGVTQTPRYLIKTRGQQVTLSCSPISGHRSVSWYQQTPGQGLQFLFEYFSETQRNKGNFPGRFSGRQFSNSRSEMNVSTLELGDSALYLCASSLWDTNEKLFFGSGTQLSVL.

This clonotype was detected ten times or more. The chain recombines TRBV5-1 with TRBJ1-2; D not certain. V lost 0 bases to trimming and J lost 4 bases, with 4 bases between them. CDR1 SGHRS and CDR2 YFSETQ come from the germline V gene. CDR3 length equals 12 residues. The CDR3 DNA sequence: TGCGCCAGCAGCTTGGATACCTATGGCTACACCTTC. It codes for CASSLDTYGYTF.

The chain has TRBV2 and TRBJ1-6, with D possibly TRBD1 on 5 matching bases. In germline, CDR1 is SNHLY, CDR2 FYNNEI. The CDR3 has 14 amino acids. V lost 5 bases and J 7 bases, leaving 12 bases between the germline ends. The CDR3 DNA follows: TGTGCCAGCAGTTCCGGGACGTCGAATTCACCCCTCCACTTT. Encoded protein: CASSSGTSNSPLHF.

Only a few counts were recorded for this clonotype. The J gene is TRBJ2-3, the V gene TRBV7-2, with a weak D call TRBD1 (5 bases). The germline V and J ends were trimmed by 4 bases and 0 bases, with 8 bases remaining between them. CDR3 length: 14 residues. Germline lookup yields CDR1 SGHTA and CDR2 FQGNSA. The CDR3 reads CASSSTASTDTQYF. CDR3 coding DNA: TGTGCCAGCAGCTCGACAGCTAGCACAGATACGCAGTATTTT.

This clonotype appeared many times. The rearrangement links TRBV5-1 to TRBJ2-5, with 9 bases lining up with TRBD1. Per the germline V gene, CDR1 is SGHRS and CDR2 is YFSETQ. The ends lost 4 bases at V and 4 bases at J; junction bases unmatched: 8. This CDR3 comprises 15 residues. The chain's CDR3 is CASSPNPTGGETQYF. The CDR3 nucleotides read TGCGCCAGCAGCCCGAACCCGACAGGGGGAGAGACCCAGTACTTC.

This clonotype appeared a single time. The CDR3 region is CSSGRGGYTF. The CDR3 DNA is TGCAGCAGTGGTAGGGGTGGCTACACCTTC. The chain employs TRBV29-1 and TRBJ1-2; tentative D call: TRBD1 (5 bases). V was trimmed by 8 bases and J by 7 bases, leaving 11 bases between them. This CDR3 contains 10 residues. Germline assignment: CDR1 SQVTM and CDR2 ANQGSEA.

The CDR3: CSARTSGASSYNEQYF. DNA for the CDR3: TGCAGTGCTAGAACTAGCGGGGCTAGCTCCTACAATGAGCAGTACTTC. V is TRBV20-1 and J is TRBJ2-7; 10 positions agree with TRBD2. The junction had 14 bases not matched to a gene; V was cut back by 2 bases and J by 7 bases. The CDR3 is 16 amino acids. CDR1 is DFQATT and CDR2 is SNEGSKA in the germline V gene (reference sequence).

This sequence joins TRBV5-5 and TRBJ1-2; TRBD1 matches at 7 bases. The CDR3 contains 15 residues. Germline CDR1 is SGHKS and CDR2 is YYEKEE (reference sequence). V shed 1 base, J shed 5 bases, and the junction held 8 bases outside the gene matches. The DNA of the CDR3 is TGTGCCAGCAGCTTGAGGACAGGTCTCGCGTATGGCTACACCTTC. It translates to CASSLRTGLAYGYTF.

This clonotype was observed at least ten times. V is TRBV12-3 or TRBV12-4 and J is TRBJ2-7; D possibly corresponds to TRBD2 (6 bases). The V and J ends lost 2 bases and 3 bases respectively, with 11 bases between them. CDR3 length: 14 residues. This chain's CDR3 is CASSLWGGIYEQYF. The DNA of the CDR3 is TGTGCCAGCAGTTTATGGGGAGGAATCTACGAGCAGTACTTC.

The chain has TRBV24-1 and TRBJ2-7; D might be TRBD1 (6 bases). The CDR3 sequence is 15 residues long. Per germline, CDR1 KGHDR and CDR2 SFDVKD. Trimming took off 3 bases at V and 6 bases at J, with 17 bases between the two ends. Here the CDR3 reads CATSDGGAVPGEQYF. The CDR3 DNA reads TGTGCCACCAGTGATGGGGGCGCGGTACCCGGCGAGCAGTACTTC.